One and the same sample provided the 23 T cell receptor beta chains below, sequenced in a study of spatial heterogeneity in lung cancer (dated by TCRdb to the late 2010s). Overall study results and their limits: A correlation was observed between the number of expanded intratumoral alpha and beta TCRs and the tumor nonsynonymous mutation count.

Libraries were prepared through 5' RACE. Data came from a NextSeq 500. TCRdb ran its own pipeline on the public reads, namely fastp trimming at Q25 and MiXCR clone calling, and kept in-frame beta chains. Entries that share a CDR3 protein sequence are merged under the most common genes and DNA. The sample table contains about 3,500 distinct CDR3 sequences; only one count was recorded for approximately 5% of them. The ten biggest clones cover less than 35% of the sample. Their recognized antigens are unknown. The time point tag for this specimen amounts to: sample taken at primary tumor resection. Here the sequenced sample was lung tumor tissue, taken at surgery. These receptors all come from a female donor with early-stage non-small cell lung cancer.

This clonotype was seen many times. The chain combines TRBV27 with TRBJ2-6; D may be TRBD2 (6 bases). Germline V CDR1 and CDR2: MNHEY, SMNVEV (reference sequence). This CDR3 is 16 amino acids long. Trimming cost V 6 bases and J 0 bases, with 12 bases left between them. CDR3 coding DNA: TGTGCCAGCAGGATCGACGGGAGCTCTGGGGCCAACGTCCTGACTTTC. Residues: CASRIDGSSGANVLTF.

This clonotype is termed medium-sized. This chain links TRBV7-9 with TRBJ2-3; 9 positions match TRBD2. Germline CDR1 SEHNR, CDR2 FQNEAQ (reference sequence). CDR3 size: 17 residues. The J segment lost 2 bases and the V segment lost 4 bases, leaving 10 bases of the junction unmatched. The CDR3 nucleotides are TGTGCCAGCAGCTCCGGGAGGGAGCGGGGGGCCACAGATACGCAGTATTTT. This gives the protein CASSSGRERGATDTQYF.

This clonotype was seen a few times. The rearrangement links TRBV20-1 to TRBJ1-1; D not certain. The CDR3 is made up of 12 amino acids. The ends were cut back, 0 bases at V and 11 bases at J, with 13 bases in the middle. Germline V gene lookup returns CDR1 DFQATT and CDR2 SNEGSKA (reference sequence). The CDR3: CSARDRLQGAFF. Written as DNA, the CDR3 is TGCAGTGCTAGAGATCGGCTCCAAGGGGCTTTCTTT.

By frequency in the sample, this clonotype is large (0.1 to 1%). The J gene is TRBJ2-3, the V gene TRBV7-8; D is ambiguous. Germline V gene sequence: CDR1 SGHVS, CDR2 FQNEAQ. The CDR3 is 14 amino acids. The ends were cut back, 0 bases at V and 1 base at J, with 5 bases in the middle. Here the CDR3 reads CASSLAKGTDTQYF. CDR3 sequence (DNA): TGTGCCAGCAGCTTAGCTAAGGGCACAGATACGCAGTATTTT.

This clonotype has a count of ten or more. This chain connects TRBV27 to TRBJ2-7, with D possibly TRBD1 on 6 matching bases. The CDR3 runs to 15 residues. CDR1 and CDR2 from the germline V gene are MNHEY and SMNVEV (reference sequence). V was clipped by 6 bases and J by 3 bases, with 18 bases between them. In DNA, the CDR3 is TGTGCCAGCAGCTCTTATAGGTCACAGGGCTACGAGCAGTACTTC. It encodes CASSSYRSQGYEQYF.

By sample fraction, this clonotype is medium-sized. The rearrangement links TRBV12-3 or TRBV12-4 to TRBJ2-3; D gene uncertain. The CDR3 is 12 residues long. V gave up 6 bases and J gave up 2 bases, with 6 bases separating them. The chain's CDR3 is CASSRTTDTQYF. CDR3 sequence (DNA): TGTGCCAGCAGCAGAACCACAGATACGCAGTATTTT.

This clonotype is labeled medium-sized. The genes are TRBV6-1 and TRBJ1-5; D is ambiguous. Germline assignment: CDR1 MNHNS and CDR2 SASEGT. This CDR3 comprises 15 residues. Deletions cut 8 bases from V and 4 bases from J, with 18 bases between. The CDR3 DNA is TGTGCCAGCCGTTTATCTTGGCGGCCGAATCAGCCCCAGCATTTT. Its protein product is CASRLSWRPNQPQHF.

This clonotype is categorized as medium-sized. The chain couples TRBV7-2 to TRBJ1-4; D gene uncertain. The CDR3 contains 15 residues. Germline V gene data show CDR1 as SGHTA and CDR2 as FQGNSA. The V end lost 3 bases, the J end lost 4 bases, and 12 bases lay between the germline ends. The CDR3 nucleotides are TGTGCCAGCAGCTTGAAGAGGGCTGTTAATGAAAAACTGTTTTTT. Translated, it gives CASSLKRAVNEKLFF. The full variable domain, rest sourced from reference TRBV7-2 and TRBJ1-4, is GAGVSQSPSNKVTEKGKDVELRCDPISGHTALYWYRQSLGQGLEFLIYFQGNSAPDKSGLPSDRFSAERTGGSVSTLTIQRTQQEDSAVYLCASSLKRAVNEKLFFGSGTQLSVL.

Ten or more counts support this clonotype. The chain employs TRBV5-4 and TRBJ2-3; no clear D gene. The germline CDR1 and CDR2 sequences are SGHNT and YYREEE (reference sequence). The length of the CDR3 is 12 residues. Trimming removed 1 base from V and 6 bases from J, with 6 bases in between. The CDR3 coding sequence is TGTGCCAGCAGCTTGTCGTGGGATACGCAGTATTTT. It yields the protein CASSLSWDTQYF. The full variable domain, in which reference TRBV5-4 and TRBJ2-3 provide the parts outside the CDR3, is ETGVTQSPTHLIKTRGQQVTLRCSSQSGHNTVSWYQQALGQGPQFIFQYYREEENGRGNFPPRFSGLQFPNYSSELNVNALELDDSALYLCASSLSWDTQYFGPGTRLTVL.

This clonotype has a handful of counts. The chain employs TRBV3-1 and TRBJ1-1; weak D call: TRBD1 (5 bases). Per the germline V gene, CDR1 is LGHDT and CDR2 is YNNKEL (reference sequence). The CDR3 runs 14 residues. V was trimmed by 2 bases and J by 1 base, leaving 8 bases between them. CDR3 in amino acids: CASSQLQGNTEAFF. The CDR3, as DNA: TGTGCCAGCAGCCAACTTCAGGGGAACACTGAAGCTTTCTTT.

A few counts support this clonotype. V usage is TRBV20-1 and J usage is TRBJ1-1, with D perhaps matching TRBD1 (5 bases). CDR1 and CDR2 (germline): DFQATT, SNEGSKA (reference sequence). V was pared by 3 bases and J by 0 bases, with 8 bases between. This CDR3 region has 13 residues. CDR3 sequence: CSASGQLNTEAFF. CDR3 bases: TGCAGTGCTAGTGGACAATTGAACACTGAAGCTTTCTTT.

By sample share, this clonotype is medium-sized. The CDR3 reads CSAPRERGGLRGVTDTQYF. The CDR3 nucleotides are TGCAGTGCTCCCAGGGAGCGGGGGGGCTTGAGGGGCGTCACAGATACGCAGTATTTT. The chain employs TRBV20-1 and TRBJ2-3, with 10 positions matching TRBD2. Germline V gene sequence: CDR1 DFQATT, CDR2 SNEGSKA (reference sequence). Trimming took 5 bases from V and 2 from J; bases not matched to a gene: 19. The CDR3 runs 19 residues.

This clonotype was picked up many times. The chain joins TRBV24-1 to TRBJ2-3, with 10 bases matching TRBD2. This CDR3 is built from 15 residues. Germline V CDR1 and CDR2: KGHDR, SFDVKD. With 4 bases clipped from V and 4 bases from J, the junction kept 4 bases outside the gene matches. The CDR3 region has the DNA TGTGCCACCAGTGAAGGGACTAGCGATGCAGATACGCAGTATTTT. This sequence encodes CATSEGTSDADTQYF.

This clonotype is medium-sized within its sample. This chain uses TRBV7-3 with TRBJ2-1; D possibly matches TRBD1 or TRBD2 (5 bases each). There are 15 residues in the CDR3. V was clipped by 2 bases and J by 2 bases, with 10 bases between them. Germline CDR1 and CDR2: SGHTA and FQGTGA. The CDR3 DNA reads as TGTGCCAGCAGCTTAGAAGTGGGACCCTACAATGAGCAGTTCTTC. It yields the protein CASSLEVGPYNEQFF.

Notes on this clonotype: This sequence may be a read error, since a much larger clone differs from it by one base. V and J are TRBV27 and TRBJ2-2, with TRBD2 identical over 11 bases. This CDR3 contains 18 residues. Per the germline V gene, CDR1 is MNHEY and CDR2 is SMNVEV (reference sequence). CDR3 DNA: TGTGCCAGCAGTTTCTCAGCCCTAGCGGGAGGTGACACCGGGGAGCGGTTTTTT. It codes for CASSFSALAGGDTGERFF.

This clonotype was counted only a few times. The chain has TRBV27 and TRBJ1-6, with 8 bases matching TRBD1. V was pared by 3 bases and J by 7 bases, with 2 bases of the junction left unmatched. There are 14 residues in the CDR3. Germline V gives CDR1 MNHEY, CDR2 SMNVEV (reference sequence). CDR3 nucleotides: TGTGCCAGCAGTTTTCGACAGGGGAATTCACCCCTCCACTTT. This sequence encodes CASSFRQGNSPLHF.

By share, this clonotype ranks as medium-sized. The V gene is TRBV7-2, the J gene TRBJ1-3, with a possible D match to TRBD1 (5 bases). Deletions cut 3 bases from V and 0 bases from J, with 12 bases between. The CDR3 totals 16 residues. Germline lookup yields CDR1 SGHTA and CDR2 FQGNSA. The CDR3 reads CASSFLTADSGNTIYF. CDR3 DNA: TGTGCCAGCAGCTTTCTGACAGCCGACTCTGGAAACACCATATATTTT.

This clonotype was recorded many times. J is TRBJ1-1 and V is TRBV28; D call uncertain. Germline CDR1 and CDR2: MDHEN and SYDVKM. The CDR3 is 15 residues long. Trimming shortened V by 8 bases and J by 0 bases, and 16 bases separated the two germline ends. The CDR3: CASLEHGRMNTEAFF. As DNA, the CDR3 is TGTGCCAGCCTTGAACACGGACGCATGAACACTGAAGCTTTCTTT. The full variable domain, in which reference TRBV28 and TRBJ1-1 provide the parts outside the CDR3, is DVKVTQSSRYLVKRTGEKVFLECVQDMDHENMFWYRQDPGLGLRLIYFSYDVKMKEKGDIPEGYSVSREKKERFSLILESASTNQTSMYLCASLEHGRMNTEAFFGQGTRLTVV.

At least ten counts were recorded for this clonotype. The chain recombines TRBV11-3 with TRBJ2-3; 7 nucleotides agree with TRBD2. The germline CDR1 and CDR2 sequences are SGHNT and YENEEA. CDR3 size: 15 residues. The V gene end was trimmed by 3 bases and the J gene end by 0 bases; junction bases not matched to a gene: 3. CDR3 residues: CASSFRRGSTDTQYF. The CDR3 DNA follows: TGTGCCAGCAGCTTTCGGCGGGGGAGCACAGATACGCAGTATTTT.

This chain links TRBV6-5 with TRBJ2-5; D unresolved. Between the trimmed V and J ends, which lost 8 bases and 3 bases, there was a span of 19 bases. Per germline, CDR1 MNHEY and CDR2 SVGAGI. CDR3 length equals 15 residues. DNA for the CDR3: TGTGCCAGCTCTAAGGAGTTTGGCAACAAAGAGACCCAGTACTTC. Residues: CASSKEFGNKETQYF.

This clonotype was recorded a few times. The chain has TRBV6-2 or TRBV6-3 and TRBJ2-2; 9 bases match TRBD1. The CDR3 length is 15 residues. Losses at the gene ends were 3 bases for V and 4 bases for J; bases not matched to a gene: 3. CDR1 is MNHEY, CDR2 SVGEGT, per germline. This CDR3 reads CASSYMTGGTGELFF. CDR3 DNA sequence: TGTGCCAGCAGTTATATGACAGGGGGCACCGGGGAGCTGTTTTTT.

This clonotype was detected only a few times. The chain combines TRBV5-1 with TRBJ2-2, with D uncertain. V lost 0 bases and J lost 8, with 14 bases in between. This CDR3 has 15 amino acids. Per germline, CDR1 SGHRS and CDR2 YFSETQ. CDR3 DNA sequence: TGCGCCAGCAGCTTGGATGGTACACTCGAGGGGGAGCTGTTTTTT. Protein product: CASSLDGTLEGELFF.

The genes are TRBV28 and TRBJ2-7; D may be TRBD1 (6 bases). V was trimmed by 6 bases and J by 0 bases, leaving 15 bases between them. CDR1 MDHEN and CDR2 SYDVKM come from the germline V gene. This CDR3 is 15 amino acids long. The DNA for the CDR3 is TGTGCCAGCAGCGCCGGGACAAAGAGCTCCTACGAGCAGTACTTC. This sequence encodes CASSAGTKSSYEQYF.